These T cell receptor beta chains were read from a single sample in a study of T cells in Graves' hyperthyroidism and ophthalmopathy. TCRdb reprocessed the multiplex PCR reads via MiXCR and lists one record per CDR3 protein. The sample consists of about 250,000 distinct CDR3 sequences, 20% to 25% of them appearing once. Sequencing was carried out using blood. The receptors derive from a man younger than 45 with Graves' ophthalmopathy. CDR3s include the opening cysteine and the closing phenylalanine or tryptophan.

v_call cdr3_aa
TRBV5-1 CASSLGGQENTEAFF
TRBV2 CASSTHGNRGDEQFF
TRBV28 CASRRRQGAMEKLFF
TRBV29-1 CSVGGGAREQYF
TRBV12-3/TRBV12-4 CASSWSETEAFF
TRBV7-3 CASSLRPSGSREQYF
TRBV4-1 CASSQVSGISGANVLTF
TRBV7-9 CASSLDAGGNQPQHF
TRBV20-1 CSANGLAGVVADTQYF
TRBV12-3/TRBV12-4 CASSSSRLAVHTGELFF
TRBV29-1 CSVTGLAGANVLTF
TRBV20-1 CSAARNYEQYF
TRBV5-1 CASRVAAPDTQYF
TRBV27 CATGLASSYEQYF
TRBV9 CASSLDDANYGYTF
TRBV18 CASSSDSGNSYNEQFF
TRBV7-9 CASSLAPRGRETQYF
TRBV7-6 CASSLPPRGDTQYF
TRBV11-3 CASSTRGGLADSYEQYF
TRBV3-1 CASSQGAGTTDTQYF
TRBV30 CAWSLYLGNTEAFF
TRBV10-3 CAISELGTGGSDTQYF
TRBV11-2 CASSTRTGNSDTQYF
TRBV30 CALRLAGVAEQFF
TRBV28 CASSRRGQGKETQYF
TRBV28 CASRQTGRETQYF
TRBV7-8 CASSALVANEQFF
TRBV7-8 CASSWTGGSDEQFF
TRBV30 CAWSLTGSTGELFF
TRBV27 CGQGTSGSPSTDTQYF
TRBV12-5 CASGLVQVAGGAKNIQYF
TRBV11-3 CASSLGTTTDTQYF
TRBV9 CASATGTGPYNEQFF
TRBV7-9 CASSLHTDTQYF
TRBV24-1 CATASSVGGGTYEQYF
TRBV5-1 CASGPNPRGTEAFF
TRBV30 CARTTYEQYF